This T cell receptor beta chain was profiled in a study of CD8+ T cells in alopecia areata. TCR sequencing used cDNA made by reverse transcription of extracted RNA. Some clones are missing from TCRdb's copy, which holds only in-frame ones; the method was immunoSEQ multiplex PCR. The data hold about 200,000 clones, with less than 65% observed a single time. The CDR3 covers 18 residues. Germline V gene sequence: CDR1 SGHAT, CDR2 FQNNGV. J gave up 1 base and V 1 base, and 12 bases lay outside the gene matches. Comment on this clone: Its matching antigen is unknown.

Stated treatment: oral pan-JAK inhibitor, 5-10 mg twice daily. Study-wide points: Scalp clonality and expanded CD8+ clones among the top 100 fell significantly with tofacitinib.

The material sequenced was CD4+ T cells sorted from blood, taken at week 24, from a patient treated with tofacitinib. The V call is TRBV11-2, the J call TRBJ2-5, with 7 positions matching TRBD1. The clonotype was recovered from a human donor with alopecia areata. For the CDR3, the DNA is TGTGCCAGCAGCTTAGCCCCCCGGACAGGCCTACCCCAAGAGACCCAGTACTTC. Its protein product is CASSLAPRTGLPQETQYF.